These 3 T cell receptor beta chains originate from one sample sequenced in a study of early T cells in non-severe SARS-CoV-2 infection. TCRdb re-derived calls from the 5' RACE reads in MiXCR, one entry per CDR3 protein. This sample has tens of thousands of distinct CDR3 sequences, with roughly an eighth found just once. Sequencing used whole blood, obtained at baseline. These TCRs come from an adult who was a healthcare worker with PCR-confirmed SARS-CoV-2 infection or an uninfected control (not recorded which).

This clonotype was seen more than once but under ten times. This chain connects TRBV7-2 to TRBJ1-5; D is undetermined. The CDR3 has 16 residues. Trimming left V 0 bases short and J 3 bases short, with 12 bases between. Germline CDR1 and CDR2: SGHTA and FQGNSA. The CDR3 region is CASSLAYGRDNQPQHF. The DNA of the CDR3 is TGTGCCAGCAGCTTAGCATATGGGAGGGACAATCAGCCCCAGCATTTT.

The CDR3, as DNA: TGTGCCAGCAGCTCATTGGGACAGTCCTACGAGCAGTACTTC. Protein product: CASSSLGQSYEQYF. The chain links TRBV7-9 to TRBJ2-7; 7 positions agree with TRBD1. CDR1 and CDR2 (germline): SEHNR, FQNEAQ (reference sequence). The CDR3 extends over 14 amino acids. The trim removed 4 bases at V and 1 base at J, leaving 4 bases unmatched.

V is TRBV2 and J is TRBJ2-1, with 9 bases lining up with TRBD1. Germline CDR1 SNHLY, CDR2 FYNNEI. The J segment lost 8 bases and the V segment lost 10 bases, leaving 6 bases of the junction unmatched. The CDR3 spans 12 residues. CDR3 sequence: CAIGTGLDEQFF. The CDR3, as DNA: TGTGCCATCGGGACAGGGCTCGATGAGCAGTTCTTC.